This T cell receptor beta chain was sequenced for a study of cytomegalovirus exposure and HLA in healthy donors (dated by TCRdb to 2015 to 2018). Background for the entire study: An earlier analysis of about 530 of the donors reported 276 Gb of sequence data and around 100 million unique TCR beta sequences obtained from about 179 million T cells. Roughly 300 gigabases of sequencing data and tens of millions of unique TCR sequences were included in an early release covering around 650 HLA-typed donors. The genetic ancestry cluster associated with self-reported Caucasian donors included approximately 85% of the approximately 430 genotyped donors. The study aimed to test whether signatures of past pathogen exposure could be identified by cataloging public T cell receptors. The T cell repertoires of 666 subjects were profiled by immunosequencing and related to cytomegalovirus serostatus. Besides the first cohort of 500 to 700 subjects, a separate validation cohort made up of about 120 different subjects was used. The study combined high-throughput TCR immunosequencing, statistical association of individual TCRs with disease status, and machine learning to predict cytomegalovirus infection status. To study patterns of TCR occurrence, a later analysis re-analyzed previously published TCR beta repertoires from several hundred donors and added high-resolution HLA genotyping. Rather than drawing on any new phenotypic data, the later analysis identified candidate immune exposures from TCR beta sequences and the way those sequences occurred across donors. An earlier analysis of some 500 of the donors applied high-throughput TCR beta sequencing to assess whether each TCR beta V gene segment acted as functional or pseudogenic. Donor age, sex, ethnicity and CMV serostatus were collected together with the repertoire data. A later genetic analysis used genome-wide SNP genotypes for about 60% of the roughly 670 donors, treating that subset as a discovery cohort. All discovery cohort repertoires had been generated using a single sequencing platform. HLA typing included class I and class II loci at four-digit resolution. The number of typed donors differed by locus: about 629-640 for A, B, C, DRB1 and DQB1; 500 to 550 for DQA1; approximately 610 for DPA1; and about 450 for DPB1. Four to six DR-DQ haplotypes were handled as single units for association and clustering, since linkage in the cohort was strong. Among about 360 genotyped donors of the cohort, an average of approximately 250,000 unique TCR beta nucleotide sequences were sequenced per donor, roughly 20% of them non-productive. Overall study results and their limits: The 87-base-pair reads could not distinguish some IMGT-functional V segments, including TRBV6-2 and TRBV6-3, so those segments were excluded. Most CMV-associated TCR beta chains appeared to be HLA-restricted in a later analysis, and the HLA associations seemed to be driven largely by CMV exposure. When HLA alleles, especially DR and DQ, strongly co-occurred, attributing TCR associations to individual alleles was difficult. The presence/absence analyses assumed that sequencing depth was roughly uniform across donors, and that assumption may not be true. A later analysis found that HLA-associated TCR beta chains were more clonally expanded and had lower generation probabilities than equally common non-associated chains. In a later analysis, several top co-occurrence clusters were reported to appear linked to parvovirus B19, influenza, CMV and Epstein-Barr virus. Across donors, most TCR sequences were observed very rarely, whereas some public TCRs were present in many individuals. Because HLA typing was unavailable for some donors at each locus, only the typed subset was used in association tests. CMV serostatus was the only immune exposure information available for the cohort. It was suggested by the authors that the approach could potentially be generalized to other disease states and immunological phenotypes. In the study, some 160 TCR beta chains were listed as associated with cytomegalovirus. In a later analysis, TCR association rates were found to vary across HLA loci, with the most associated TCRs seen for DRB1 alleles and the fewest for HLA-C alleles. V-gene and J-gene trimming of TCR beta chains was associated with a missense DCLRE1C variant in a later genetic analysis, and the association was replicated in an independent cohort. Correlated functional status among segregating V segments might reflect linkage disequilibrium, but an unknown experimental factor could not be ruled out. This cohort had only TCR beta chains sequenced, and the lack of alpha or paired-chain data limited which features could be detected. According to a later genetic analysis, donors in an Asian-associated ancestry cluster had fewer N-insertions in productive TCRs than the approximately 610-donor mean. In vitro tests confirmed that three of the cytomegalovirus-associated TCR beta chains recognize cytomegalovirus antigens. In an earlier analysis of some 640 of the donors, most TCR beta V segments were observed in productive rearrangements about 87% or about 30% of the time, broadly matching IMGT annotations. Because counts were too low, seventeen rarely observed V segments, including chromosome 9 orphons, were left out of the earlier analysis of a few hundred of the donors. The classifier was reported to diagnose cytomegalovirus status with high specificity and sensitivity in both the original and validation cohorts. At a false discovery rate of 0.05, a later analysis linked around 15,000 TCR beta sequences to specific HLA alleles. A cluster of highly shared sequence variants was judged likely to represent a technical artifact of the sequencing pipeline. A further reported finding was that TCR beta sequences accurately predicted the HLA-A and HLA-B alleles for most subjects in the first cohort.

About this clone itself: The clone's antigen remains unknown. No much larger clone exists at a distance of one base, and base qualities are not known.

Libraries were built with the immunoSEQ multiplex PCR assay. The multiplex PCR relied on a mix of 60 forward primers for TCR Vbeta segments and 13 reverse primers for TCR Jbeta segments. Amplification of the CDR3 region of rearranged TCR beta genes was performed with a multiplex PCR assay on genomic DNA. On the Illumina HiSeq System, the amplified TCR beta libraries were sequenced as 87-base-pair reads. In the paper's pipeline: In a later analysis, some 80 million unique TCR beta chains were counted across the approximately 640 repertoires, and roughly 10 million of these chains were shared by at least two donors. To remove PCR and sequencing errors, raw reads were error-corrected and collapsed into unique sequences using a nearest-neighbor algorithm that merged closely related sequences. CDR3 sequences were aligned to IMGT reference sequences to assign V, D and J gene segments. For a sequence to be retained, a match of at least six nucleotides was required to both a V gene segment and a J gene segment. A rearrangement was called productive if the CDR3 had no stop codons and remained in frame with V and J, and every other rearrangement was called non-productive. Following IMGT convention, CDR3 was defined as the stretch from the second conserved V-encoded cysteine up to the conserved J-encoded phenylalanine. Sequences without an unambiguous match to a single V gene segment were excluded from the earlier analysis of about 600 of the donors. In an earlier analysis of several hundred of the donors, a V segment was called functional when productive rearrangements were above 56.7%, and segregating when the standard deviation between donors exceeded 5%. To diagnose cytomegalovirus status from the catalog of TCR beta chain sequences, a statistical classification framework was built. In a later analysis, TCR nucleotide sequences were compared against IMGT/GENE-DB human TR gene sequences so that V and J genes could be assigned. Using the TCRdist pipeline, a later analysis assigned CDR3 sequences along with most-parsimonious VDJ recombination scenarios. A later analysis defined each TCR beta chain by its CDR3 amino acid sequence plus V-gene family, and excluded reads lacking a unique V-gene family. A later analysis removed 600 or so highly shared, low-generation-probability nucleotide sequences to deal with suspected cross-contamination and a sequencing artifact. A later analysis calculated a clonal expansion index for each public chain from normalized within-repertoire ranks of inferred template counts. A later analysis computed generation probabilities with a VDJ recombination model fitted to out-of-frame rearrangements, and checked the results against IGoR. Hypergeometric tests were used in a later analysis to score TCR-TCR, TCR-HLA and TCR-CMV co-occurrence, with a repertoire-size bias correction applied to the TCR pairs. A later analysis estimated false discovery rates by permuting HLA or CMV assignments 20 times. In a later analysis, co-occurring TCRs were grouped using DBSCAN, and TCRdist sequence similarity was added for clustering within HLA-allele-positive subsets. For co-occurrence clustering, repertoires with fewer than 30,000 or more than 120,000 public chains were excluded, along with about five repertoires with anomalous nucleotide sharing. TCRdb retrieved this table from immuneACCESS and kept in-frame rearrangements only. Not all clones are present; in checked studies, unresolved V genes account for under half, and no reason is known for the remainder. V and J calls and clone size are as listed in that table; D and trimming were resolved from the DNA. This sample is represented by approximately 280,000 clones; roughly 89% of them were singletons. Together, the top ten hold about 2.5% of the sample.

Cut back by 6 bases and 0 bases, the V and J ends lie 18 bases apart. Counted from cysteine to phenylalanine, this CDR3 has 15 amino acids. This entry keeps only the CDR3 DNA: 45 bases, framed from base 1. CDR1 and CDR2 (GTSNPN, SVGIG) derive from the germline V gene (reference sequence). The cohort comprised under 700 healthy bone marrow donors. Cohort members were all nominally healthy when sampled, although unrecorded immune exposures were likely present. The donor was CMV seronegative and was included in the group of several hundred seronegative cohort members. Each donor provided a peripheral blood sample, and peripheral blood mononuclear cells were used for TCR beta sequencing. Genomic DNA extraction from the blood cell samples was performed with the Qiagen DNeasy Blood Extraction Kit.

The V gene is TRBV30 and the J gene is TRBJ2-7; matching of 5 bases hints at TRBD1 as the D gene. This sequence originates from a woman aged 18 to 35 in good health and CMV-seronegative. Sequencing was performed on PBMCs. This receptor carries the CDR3 CACQLETAYSYEQYF. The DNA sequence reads TGTGCCTGCCAGCTAGAGACAGCTTACTCCTACGAGCAGTACTTC. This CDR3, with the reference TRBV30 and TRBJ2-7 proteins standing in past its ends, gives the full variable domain SQTIHQWPATLVQPVGSPLSLECTVEGTSNPNLYWYRQAAGRGLQLLFYSVGIGQISSEVPQNLSASRPQDRQFILSSKKLLLSDSGFYLCACQLETAYSYEQYFGPGTRLTVT.